This T cell receptor beta chain was found in a study of persistence of HIV-infected CD4 T cells. Study as a whole: A couple of participants gave one leukapheresis sample; others gave up to about 180 mL blood repeatedly.

With respect to this clone: Its matching antigen is unknown.

Sequencing used immunoSEQ version 4 in survey mode. Data came from immunoSEQ multiplex PCR; TCRdb stores just in-frame clones and leaves some out. The sample records about 40,000 clones, under 90% being singletons. An overlapping HIV-1 Gag peptide pool stimulated these cells at roughly 1 ug/peptide/mL. Sorted nonresponding memory CD4+ T cells were CD40L-negative, CD69-negative, CD45RO-high. Losses at the gene ends were 3 bases for V and 4 bases for J; bases not matched to a gene: 2. Germline assignment: CDR1 MNHEY and CDR2 SMNVEV (reference sequence). This CDR3 has 14 residues. Sequences were derived from cultured CD4+ T cells from PBMCs, sampled from a patient who received antiretroviral therapy. The rearrangement links TRBV27 to TRBJ2-2; 7 positions agree with TRBD1. The TCR comes from an adult with HIV. The donor label of this sample is uncertain. In nucleotides, the CDR3 is TGTGCCAGCAGTTTTGACAGGGTCACCGGGGAGCTGTTTTTT. Protein product: CASSFDRVTGELFF.